Listed below are T cell receptor beta chains from one sample, sequenced in a study of blood T cell repertoires in COVID-19. Repertoires were generated with immunoSEQ multiplex PCR, while TCRdb's copy carries only in-frame clones and drops some. The sample has about 140,000 clones; around 80% are singletons. The sequenced sample consisted of peripheral blood. The source of these receptors is an elderly woman with active or convalescent COVID-19. CDR3s leave out the opening cysteine and the closing phenylalanine or tryptophan. Size is omitted from some rows. Given values are once, few, many or a class for expanded clones.

-	12	TRBV5-4	TRBJ1-1	ASSSGQGRTEAF
-	14	TRBV5-1	TRBJ2-3	ASSLAGGAGTDTQY
-	13	TRBV5-1	TRBJ2-1	ASSTGQGTYNEQF
-	13	TRBV19	TRBJ2-3	ASSFRLADTDTQY
-	13	TRBV14	TRBJ1-6	ASSQERTPNSPLH
-	16	TRBV7-2	TRBJ2-2	ASSLILAGGISTGELF
-	11	TRBV16	TRBJ1-2	ASSPPDRNGYT
-	13	TRBV7-3	TRBJ2-7	ASSSRPGQDYEQY
-	13	TRBV14	TRBJ1-3	ASSRAGLSGNTIY
-	11	TRBV28	TRBJ2-7	ASSSTFVQGQS
few	11	TRBV6-5	TRBJ1-2	ASSLDRVDGYT
-	12	TRBV2	TRBJ2-1	ASSGTDTYNEQF
-	11	TRBV25-1	TRBJ1-5	ASRGTENQPQH
few	12	TRBV6-1	TRBJ2-2	ASSEQRRTGELF
once	10	TRBV2	TRBJ1-2	ASQGTDYGYT
-	14	TRBV19	TRBJ1-1	ASSIVWRRMNTEAF
-	12	TRBV6-5	TRBJ2-7	ASRYRDKPYEQY
-	15	TRBV5-1	TRBJ2-7	ASSLASVGQGIYEQY
once	13	TRBV28	TRBJ1-2	ASSLHPDTNYGYT
few	14	TRBV5-1	TRBJ1-1	ASSLDVGGSNTEAF
-	14	TRBV19	TRBJ2-3	ASSPRLARSTDTQY
-	11	TRBV12-3/TRBV12-4	TRBJ1-1	ASSLSGITEAF
-	14	TRBV4-3	TRBJ1-4	ASSQDVGGAVEKLF
-	14	TRBV2	TRBJ1-6	ASSEEGAGIPSPLH
few	12	TRBV9	TRBJ1-1	ASSVVSGGTEAF
-	16	TRBV5-1	TRBJ2-5	ASSLVTSGAPSQETQY